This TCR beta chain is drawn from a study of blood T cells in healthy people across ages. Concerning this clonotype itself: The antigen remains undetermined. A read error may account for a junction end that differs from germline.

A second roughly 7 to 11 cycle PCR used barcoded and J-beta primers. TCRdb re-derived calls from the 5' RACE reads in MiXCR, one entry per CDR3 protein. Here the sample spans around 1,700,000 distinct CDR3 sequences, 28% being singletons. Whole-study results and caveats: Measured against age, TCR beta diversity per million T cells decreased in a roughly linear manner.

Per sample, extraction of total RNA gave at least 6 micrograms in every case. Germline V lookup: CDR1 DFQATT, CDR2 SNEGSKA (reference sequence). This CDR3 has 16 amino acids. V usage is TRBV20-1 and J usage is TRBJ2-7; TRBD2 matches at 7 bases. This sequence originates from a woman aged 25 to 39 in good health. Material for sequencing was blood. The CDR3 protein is CSTSTPLSGRSYEQYF. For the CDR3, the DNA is TGCAGTACTAGTACCCCCCTTAGCGGGCGCTCCTACGAGCAGTACTTC.